This TCR beta chain was recovered during a study of blood T cell repertoires in COVID-19 (dated by TCRdb to 2018 to 2020). Regarding the study in general: The collaborator samples originated in the United States, Italy and Spain and spanned the acute and convalescent phases of COVID-19. The material from the prospective study consisted of cDNA or gDNA derived from T cells, B-cell-depleted T cells, or PBMCs. The dataset comprised deeply sampled blood TCRbeta repertoires from subjects exposed to, actively infected with, or recovered from COVID-19. Where available, HLA class I and class II types were obtained from metadata supplied by the sample provider rather than from assay-based typing. Sample metadata almost always included a de-identified subject ID, COVID-19 status, age in years and sex. Samples were obtained from the ongoing ImmuneRACE study (first 160 participants) and from some 1,300 subjects provided by 6 global collaborators. The repertoires were released in a freely available public database meant as a resource for research on the immune response to SARS-CoV-2. Study-wide conclusions, independent of this receptor: How much clinical and demographic metadata was included differed by source and by participant, and the metadata was provided uncurated.

One collaborating source in Seattle enrolled patients while the patients were actively infected and followed the patients over time throughout the course of disease. Collaborating institutions collected whole blood in K2EDTA tubes following their own protocols. For TCRbeta analysis, collaborators shipped samples as frozen whole blood, isolated PBMCs, or DNA extracted from either of those sample types. Per the germline V gene (reference sequence), SEHNR is the CDR1 and FQNEAQ is the CDR2. V loses 4 bases of germline sequence and J loses 0 bases, and the interval between the two ends is 10 bases. Its CDR3 holds 15 amino acids, cysteine through phenylalanine. Only the CDR3 region is kept as DNA, spanning 45 bases read in frame from base 1. TCRbeta CDR3 regions were amplified from genomic DNA using the immunoSEQ Assay, a bias-controlled multiplex PCR. From the authors' description of their analysis: The number of nucleated cells in each sample was estimated by amplification of reference gene primers within the assay. Sequence reads were collapsed and filtered to measure the absolute abundance of every unique TCRbeta CDR3 rearrangement. Productive Simpson clonality was computed per sample as the square root of Simpson's diversity index over productive rearrangements. TCRdb holds this immuneACCESS table with in-frame rearrangements only. Some clones are missing; in checked studies, unresolved V genes explain under half, and the rest has no known cause. That table furnishes V, J and clone size, whereas the DNA furnished D and trimming. This sample is represented by roughly 410,000 clones; approximately 89% of them were singletons. 2% to 2.5% of the sample belongs to the ten largest clones.

Points on this clone: Which antigen it targets is not known. There are no base qualities to consult, and no much larger clone falls within one base.

The sequenced sample was peripheral blood. The receptor was isolated from a woman in her sixties with COVID-19, enrolled during active disease. The rearrangement joined TRBV7-9 to TRBJ2-1, and TRBD2 may be the D gene, going by 6 matching bases. CDR3 sequence: CASSSGGDSYNEQFF. DNA sequence: TGTGCCAGCAGCTCAGGCGGGGACTCCTACAATGAGCAGTTCTTC.